Below, 19 T cell receptor beta chains from the same sample are listed, as sequenced in a study of patients and donors after allogeneic stem cell transplantation. TCRdb recomputed calls from the RT-PCR reads with MiXCR, one row per CDR3 protein. The sample includes roughly 960,000 distinct CDR3 sequences, under 20% of them seen just once. The sequenced sample was blood, either unsorted or a sorted T cell fraction (not recorded which). The receptors originated from a human donor who was either an allogeneic HSCT recipient or a stem cell or donor lymphocyte infusion donor (not recorded which). It is not recorded whose cells these are; they may come from a transplant donor.

J is TRBJ2-1 and V is TRBV19; maybe TRBD2 (6 bases). Germline assignment: CDR1 LNHDA and CDR2 SQIVND (reference sequence). This CDR3 contains 14 residues. The germline V and J ends were trimmed by 5 bases and 4 bases, with 12 bases remaining between them. The CDR3 region has the DNA TGTGCCAGTAGTCATAGCGGAGCTTACAATGAGCAGTTCTTC. Amino acids: CASSHSGAYNEQFF. Filled out from reference TRBV19 and TRBJ2-1, the complete variable domain reads DGGITQSPKYLFRKEGQNVTLSCEQNLNHDAMYWYRQDPGQGLRLIYYSQIVNDFQKGDIAEGYSVSREKKESFPLTVTSAQKNPTAFYLCASSHSGAYNEQFFGPGTRLTVL.

This clonotype has only a few counts. The chain has TRBV5-1 and TRBJ1-1; D is uncertain. With 2 bases removed from V and 3 bases from J, the gap between germline ends came to 11 bases. The CDR3 is 14 residues long. Germline V lookup: CDR1 SGHRS, CDR2 YFSETQ. CDR3 in amino acids: CASSFTVTDTEAFF. CDR3 DNA sequence: TGCGCCAGCAGCTTCACGGTCACAGACACTGAAGCTTTCTTT.

At least ten counts were recorded for this clonotype. This chain uses TRBV6-1 with TRBJ2-2; D unclear. The CDR3 is 15 residues long. In germline, CDR1 is MNHNS, CDR2 SASEGT. The V and J ends lost 6 bases and 3 bases respectively, with 14 bases between them. CDR3 nucleotides: TGTGCCAGCAGCCCCGGCTTTAGGGACACCGGGGAGCTGTTTTTT. Translation: CASSPGFRDTGELFF.

This clonotype was found a few times. The V gene is TRBV5-1, the J gene TRBJ2-1, with a weak D call TRBD2 (5 bases). V was shortened by 4 bases and J by 13 bases, with 18 bases between the two germline ends. From germline, CDR1 is SGHRS and CDR2 YFSETQ. The CDR3 contains 13 residues. CDR3 amino acids: CASSKDSQGKQFF. The CDR3 DNA follows: TGCGCCAGCAGCAAGGACTCCCAAGGGAAACAGTTCTTC.

V and J are TRBV12-3 or TRBV12-4 and TRBJ1-2, with D maybe TRBD1 (5 bases). The ends were cut back, 3 bases at V and 3 bases at J, with 8 bases in the middle. The CDR3 contains 13 residues. CDR3 sequence: CASSFGGYYGYTF. DNA for the CDR3: TGTGCCAGCAGTTTCGGGGGGTACTATGGCTACACCTTC.

A few counts support this clonotype. J is TRBJ2-3 and V is TRBV15; weak D call: TRBD2 (6 bases). V was pared by 2 bases and J by 8 bases, with 14 bases between. The CDR3 is 14 residues long. Per the germline V gene, CDR1 is LNHNV and CDR2 is YYDKDF (reference sequence). CDR3 in amino acids: CATSRLGTLPTQYF. DNA for the CDR3: TGTGCCACCAGCAGATTGGGGACTCTACCTACGCAGTATTTT.

In this sample, this clonotype turned up a few times. V is TRBV3-1 and J is TRBJ2-7; TRBD1 matches 8 bases. The junction had 7 bases not matched to a gene; V was cut back by 1 base and J by 5 bases. This CDR3 is 15 amino acids long. Germline CDR1 reads LGHDT; CDR2 reads YNNKEL (reference sequence). Written as DNA, the CDR3 is TGTGCCAGCAGCCAAGGGCGGAACAGGGGGAACGAGCAGTACTTC. Residues: CASSQGRNRGNEQYF.

This clonotype appeared a few times. This chain links TRBV30 with TRBJ2-3, with unresolved D. Germline V gene lookup returns CDR1 GTSNPN and CDR2 SVGIG (reference sequence). The V end was cut by 3 bases, the J end by 0 bases, with 10 bases between. CDR3 size: 14 residues. The CDR3 spells CAWRGMTSTDTQYF. DNA of the CDR3: TGTGCCTGGAGAGGGATGACTAGCACAGATACGCAGTATTTT.

As regards this clonotype: The final CDR3 position lacks the conserved phenylalanine or tryptophan, pointing to a likely read error. The chain links TRBV6-2 or TRBV6-3 to TRBJ1-2; 7 bases fit TRBD1. The CDR3 is made up of 15 amino acids. Germline V gene data show CDR1 as MNHEY and CDR2 as SVGEGT. J was trimmed by 6 bases and V by 6 bases; bases with no gene match: 13. CDR3 region: CASSPGTDPGDGYTV. The CDR3 DNA sequence: TGTGCCAGCAGCCCTGGGACAGACCCTGGAGATGGCTACACCGTC.

The chain couples TRBV29-1 to TRBJ2-5; D possibly matches TRBD1 or TRBD2 (5 bases each). Germline CDR1 reads SQVTM; CDR2 reads ANQGSEA. The CDR3 runs to 14 residues. Trimming cost V 7 bases and J 9 bases, with 24 bases left between them. The CDR3 coding sequence is TGCAGCGCACCGTTCCGGGCCCCCCGAGGGGCCCAGTACTTC. Its protein is CSAPFRAPRGAQYF.

The chain combines TRBV12-3 or TRBV12-4 with TRBJ2-3; 7 nucleotides match TRBD1. The CDR3 contains 15 residues. J lost 3 bases, V lost 6 bases, and 9 bases had no gene match. The CDR3 spells CASRGLSGQTDTQYF. CDR3 nucleotide sequence: TGTGCCAGCAGGGGATTATCGGGACAGACAGATACGCAGTATTTT.

The V call is TRBV20-1, the J call TRBJ2-7; 7 nucleotides match TRBD2. CDR3 size: 15 residues. Germline loops: CDR1 DFQATT, CDR2 SNEGSKA (reference sequence). V shed 6 bases, J shed 7 bases, and the junction held 18 bases outside the gene matches. For the CDR3, the DNA is TGCAGTGCGGGAAGAGCGGGACTCGGTGCTAGGGAGCAGTACTTC. This gives the protein CSAGRAGLGAREQYF.

This clonotype has more than one count but fewer than ten. J is TRBJ1-2 and V is TRBV5-1; D is ambiguous. CDR1 and CDR2 (germline): SGHRS, YFSETQ. The CDR3 covers 14 residues. Trimming left V 5 bases short and J 8 bases short, with 19 bases between. This CDR3 reads CASSHGTRGEGYTF. In nucleotides, the CDR3 is TGCGCCAGCAGTCATGGCACCCGCGGCGAAGGCTACACCTTC. The full variable domain, rest sourced from reference TRBV5-1 and TRBJ1-2, is KAGVTQTPRYLIKTRGQQVTLSCSPISGHRSVSWYQQTPGQGLQFLFEYFSETQRNKGNFPGRFSGRQFSNSRSEMNVSTLELGDSALYLCASSHGTRGEGYTFGSGTRLTVV.

This clonotype turned up a few times. V usage is TRBV19 and J usage is TRBJ1-3, with 8 nucleotides matching TRBD1. The CDR3 contains 16 residues. Germline V gene lookup returns CDR1 LNHDA and CDR2 SQIVND (reference sequence). V shed 5 bases and J 0 bases; nucleotides not matched to a gene: 6. CDR3 in amino acids: CASSPRQGSSGNTIYF. Written as DNA, the CDR3 is TGTGCCAGTAGTCCACGACAGGGGAGCTCTGGAAACACCATATATTTT.

The chain recombines TRBV7-2 with TRBJ2-7; 8 positions match TRBD1. From germline, CDR1 is SGHTA and CDR2 FQGNSA. The CDR3 runs to 15 residues. The V gene end was trimmed by 4 bases and the J gene end by 6 bases; junction bases not matched to a gene: 11. The CDR3 here is CASSSWTGWRLEQYF. DNA for the CDR3: TGTGCCAGCAGCTCGTGGACAGGGTGGAGGCTCGAGCAGTACTTC.

This clonotype came up a few times. The gene calls are TRBV7-2 and TRBJ1-4; TRBD1 is a possible D gene (6 bases). This CDR3 is 15 amino acids long. Germline V gene sequence: CDR1 SGHTA, CDR2 FQGNSA. Trimming stripped 5 bases from V and 14 bases from J, with 24 bases between. In DNA form, the CDR3 reads TGTGCCAGCAGCCCGGAATTCGGGACACCAAATCTTCTGTTTTTT. It translates to CASSPEFGTPNLLFF.

The chain joins TRBV5-6 to TRBJ2-3; D remains ambiguous. The CDR3 extends over 16 amino acids. CDR1 and CDR2 (germline): SGHDT, YYEEEE. Trimming left V 5 bases short and J 2 bases short, with 18 bases between. The CDR3 spells CASSLRMLPPTDTQYF. The DNA of the CDR3 is TGTGCCAGCAGTTTAAGGATGCTGCCCCCCACAGATACGCAGTATTTT.

The chain recombines TRBV11-2 with TRBJ2-1, with 7 bases lining up with TRBD2. CDR3 size: 15 residues. The V gene end was trimmed by 0 bases and the J gene end by 7 bases; junction bases not matched to a gene: 6. The germline V gene encodes CDR1 SGHAT and CDR2 FQNNGV. CDR3 sequence reads: CASSLDLLAPNEQFF. The CDR3 DNA follows: TGTGCCAGCAGCTTAGATCTACTAGCGCCTAATGAGCAGTTCTTC. The full variable domain, rest sourced from reference TRBV11-2 and TRBJ2-1, is EAGVAQSPRYKIIEKRQSVAFWCNPISGHATLYWYQQILGQGPKLLIQFQNNGVVDDSQLPKDRFSAERLKGVDSTLKIQPAKLEDSAVYLCASSLDLLAPNEQFFGPGTRLTVL.

This clonotype showed up just a few times. The rearrangement joins TRBV10-3 to TRBJ2-3, with D maybe TRBD1 (6 bases). The CDR3 spans 16 residues. The ends were cut back, 5 bases at V and 2 bases at J, with 17 bases in the middle. The V gene's germline CDR1 is ENHRY and CDR2 SYGVKD. The CDR3 DNA reads TGTGCCATCAGTCCCCCGACCAGGGGATCCACAGATACGCAGTATTTT. This translates into CAISPPTRGSTDTQYF.